This is a list of T cell receptor beta chains from one sample in a study of beta chain features in type 1 diabetes. Assay used: immunoSEQ multiplex PCR; TCRdb lists only in-frame clones, some missing. Of more than 250,000 clones detected, roughly 20% appear once; the ten largest clones hold 0.028%. The sample consisted of naive CD4+ T cells from blood. These receptors originate from a woman aged 40 to 55 with type 1 diabetes. Each CDR3 is given with its conserved first and last residue. The D gene is left open where the match is weak. Clone size, where shown, is once, few, many, or a class for clones that have expanded.

TRBD2,TRBJ2-1,TRBV4-1,few,CASSPTSGSSSEQFF,TGCGCCAGCAGCCCGACTAGCGGGAGTTCAAGCGAGCAGTTCTTC
NA,TRBJ2-7,TRBV18,NA,CASSPGASREQYF,TGTGCCAGCTCACCGGGGGCGTCAAGGGAGCAGTACTTC
NA,TRBJ2-3,TRBV5-6,NA,CASSFGDTQYF,TGTGCCAGCAGCTTCGGGGATACGCAGTATTTT
NA,TRBJ2-1,TRBV28,few,CASSSSGTGNNEQFF,TGTGCCAGCAGTTCCTCCGGGACTGGTAACAATGAGCAGTTCTTC
NA,TRBJ1-1,TRBV5-1,few,CASSSNSRLPNTEAFF,TGCGCCAGCAGCTCGAATTCCAGGTTACCGAACACTGAAGCTTTCTTT
TRBD1,TRBJ1-1,TRBV6-5,NA,CASSNGQGTEAFF,TGTGCCAGCAGTAATGGACAGGGCACTGAAGCTTTCTTT
NA,TRBJ1-5,TRBV9,few,CASSVGRGLGQPQHF,TGTGCCAGCAGCGTAGGCAGGGGCCTCGGTCAGCCCCAGCATTTT
TRBD1,TRBJ1-2,TRBV4-3,NA,CASSQDPMGQSGYTF,TGCGCCAGCAGCCAAGACCCCATGGGACAGAGCGGCTACACCTTC
TRBD1,TRBJ1-4,TRBV30,few,CAWRPGTGTPKLFF,TGTGCCTGGCGCCCCGGGACAGGGACCCCAAAACTGTTTTTT
NA,TRBJ1-6,TRBV6-4,NA,CASSDSAGQGSPLHF,TGTGCCAGCAGTGACTCAGCAGGGCAAGGATCACCCCTCCACTTT
NA,TRBJ1-2,TRBV2,NA,CASSETGEGYTF,TGTGCCAGCAGTGAGACAGGAGAAGGCTACACCTTC
NA,TRBJ2-7,TRBV2,few,CASTIQAFSYEQYF,TGTGCCAGCACAATACAGGCGTTCTCCTACGAGCAGTACTTC
NA,TRBJ2-7,TRBV25-1,few,CASSDQGGVPYEQYF,TGTGCCAGCAGTGATCAGGGCGGGGTCCCCTACGAGCAGTACTTC
TRBD1,TRBJ2-5,TRBV5-6,few,CASSLDRGETQYF,TGTGCCAGCAGCTTAGACAGGGGAGAGACCCAGTACTTC
NA,TRBJ2-2,TRBV30,few,CAWTYRRGSNTGELFF,TGTGCCTGGACCTACCGTCGGGGTTCGAACACCGGGGAGCTGTTTTTT
TRBD2,TRBJ2-1,TRBV9,NA,CASSVSLGGAGYNEQFF,TGTGCCAGCAGCGTTTCCCTCGGGGGGGCAGGTTACAATGAGCAGTTCTTC
NA,TRBJ2-7,TRBV29-1,few,CSAGPGVDEQYF,TGCAGCGCCGGCCCAGGGGTGGACGAGCAGTACTTC
NA,TRBJ2-3,TRBV7-3,NA,CASSLTGDGADTQYF,TGTGCCAGCAGCTTGACGGGAGATGGGGCAGATACGCAGTATTTT
NA,TRBJ1-1,TRBV28,few,CATLGGDTEAFF,TGTGCCACCCTAGGGGGTGACACTGAAGCTTTCTTT
TRBD1,TRBJ1-4,TRBV7-9,few,CASSLVQGLVEKLFF,TGTGCCAGCAGCTTAGTACAGGGGCTGGTTGAAAAACTGTTTTTT
NA,TRBJ1-2,TRBV5-1,NA,CASSSTTGTENYGYTF,TGCGCCAGCAGCTCAACAACAGGGACGGAGAACTATGGCTACACCTTC
NA,TRBJ2-1,TRBV14,few,CASSQEQEGEQFF,TGTGCCAGCAGCCAAGAACAGGAGGGTGAGCAGTTCTTC
TRBD2,TRBJ2-7,TRBV27,few,CASSQTLAGAYEQYF,TGTGCCAGCAGTCAGACACTAGCGGGTGCCTACGAGCAGTACTTC